Sequencing of this T cell receptor beta chain was carried out in a study of blood T cell repertoires in COVID-19. Across the whole study: Sites across the United States, Italy and Spain contributed samples from acute and convalescent COVID-19. T cells, B-cell-depleted T cells, or PBMCs provided the cDNA or gDNA that served as material.

Original handling: Reference gene primer amplification gave nucleated cell count estimates. Assay used: immunoSEQ multiplex PCR; TCRdb lists only in-frame clones, some missing. From that table come the V and J calls and clone size; the DNA was used to work out D and trimming. Altogether about 140,000 clones are present, about 85% being singletons, with the ten largest covering 1.6%. Material for sequencing was peripheral blood. The source of this sequence is a human donor in a cohort sampled during active COVID-19.

CDR3 residues: CASSRTSGRVYEQYF. In nucleotides, the CDR3 is TGTGCCAGCAGCCGTACTAGCGGGAGAGTCTACGAGCAGTACTTC. This rearrangement joins TRBV7-9 to TRBJ2-7; 11 positions match TRBD2. This CDR3 is built from 15 residues. Unmatched junction bases numbered 6, after V lost 5 bases and J lost 3 bases. The germline V gene has CDR1 SEHNR and CDR2 FQNEAQ (reference sequence).